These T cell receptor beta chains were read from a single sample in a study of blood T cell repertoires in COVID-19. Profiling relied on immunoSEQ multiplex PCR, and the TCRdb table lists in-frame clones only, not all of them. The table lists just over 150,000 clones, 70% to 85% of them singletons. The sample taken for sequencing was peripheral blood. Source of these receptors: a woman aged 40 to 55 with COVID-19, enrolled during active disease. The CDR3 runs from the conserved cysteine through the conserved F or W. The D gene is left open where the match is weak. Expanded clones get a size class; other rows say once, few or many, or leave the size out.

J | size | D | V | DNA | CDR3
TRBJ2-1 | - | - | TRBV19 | TGTGCCAGTAGTATCGGGGTTGGCGATGAGCAGTTCTTC | CASSIGVGDEQFF
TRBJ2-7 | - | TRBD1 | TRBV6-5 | TGTGCCAGCAGTTACTCGGGACAGTCTTCCTCCTACGAGCAGTACTTC | CASSYSGQSSSYEQYF
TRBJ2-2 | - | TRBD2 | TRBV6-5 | TGTGCCAGCAGTTCCTTAGCGGGAGCCACCGGGGAGCTGTTTTTT | CASSSLAGATGELFF
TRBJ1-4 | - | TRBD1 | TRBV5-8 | TGTGCCAGCAGCTTGGTGGGACAGGGTATCCCATCTAATGAAAAACTGTTTTTT | CASSLVGQGIPSNEKLFF
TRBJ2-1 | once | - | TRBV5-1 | TGCGCCAGCAGCTTGTGGACTACCCCCGTGAATGAGCAGTTCTTC | CASSLWTTPVNEQFF
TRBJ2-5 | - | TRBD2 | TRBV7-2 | TGTGCCAGCAGCTTAACGGGACTAGCGTCTTATTCGGAGACCCAGTACTTC | CASSLTGLASYSETQYF
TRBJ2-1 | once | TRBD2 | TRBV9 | TGTGCCAGCAGCGGACTAGCAATGAATGAGCAGTTCTTC | CASSGLAMNEQFF
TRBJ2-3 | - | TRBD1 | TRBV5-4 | TGTGCCAGCAGCCGACCGTCCCCGACAGGGGCCACAGATACGCAGTATTTT | CASSRPSPTGATDTQYF
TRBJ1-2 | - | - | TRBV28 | TGTGCCAGCAGTTTACCCAGGGGATATGGCTACACCTTC | CASSLPRGYGYTF
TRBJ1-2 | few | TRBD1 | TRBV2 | TGTGCCAGCAGTCCCGGCACCGGACAGGGGAACTATGGCTACACCTTC | CASSPGTGQGNYGYTF
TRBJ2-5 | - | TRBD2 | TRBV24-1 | TGTGCCACCCAGCGGGGGTTTCAAGAGACCCAGTACTTC | CATQRGFQETQYF
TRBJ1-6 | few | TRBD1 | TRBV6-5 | TGTGCCAGCAGTACCGGGACAGAGACTTCACCCCTCCACTTT | CASSTGTETSPLHF
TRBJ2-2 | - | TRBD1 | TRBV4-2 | TGTGCCAGCAGCCCCGGGACAGGGGATTCCGGGGAGCTGTTTTTT | CASSPGTGDSGELFF
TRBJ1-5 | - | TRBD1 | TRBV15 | TGTGCCACCAGCAGGGGACAGGGGGAAGGTAATCAGCCCCAGCATTTT | CATSRGQGEGNQPQHF
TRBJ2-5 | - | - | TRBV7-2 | TGTGCCAGCAGCTTACGCGCTAGAGAAGAGACCCAGTACTTC | CASSLRAREETQYF
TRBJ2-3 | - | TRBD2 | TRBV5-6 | TGTGCCAGCAGCTTCCGGACTAGCGGGGGGTCAGATACGCAGTATTTT | CASSFRTSGGSDTQYF
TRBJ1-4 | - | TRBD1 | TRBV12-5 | TGTGCTAGTGCGTTTAAGGGACAGCCTTTTTCTGTCACTAATGAAAAACTGTTTTTT | CASAFKGQPFSVTNEKLFF
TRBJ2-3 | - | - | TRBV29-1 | TGCAGCGTTGAAGTAGGGGCCACAGATACGCAGTATTTT | CSVEVGATDTQYF
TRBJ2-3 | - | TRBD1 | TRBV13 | TGTGCCAGCGGTCCTCGGACAGGTAGCACAGATACGCAGTATTTT | CASGPRTGSTDTQYF
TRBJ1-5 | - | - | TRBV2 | TGTGCCAGCAGTGGGGCAGGGTTCGGCCAGCCCCAGCATTTT | CASSGAGFGQPQHF
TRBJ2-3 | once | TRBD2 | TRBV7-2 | TGTGCCAGCTCGAAAAGGACTAGCGCAACATATACGCAGTATTTT | CASSKRTSATYTQYF
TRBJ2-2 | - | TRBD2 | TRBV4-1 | TGCGCCAGCAGCCTACCAAGCGGGAGGGCCGGGGAGCTGTTTTTT | CASSLPSGRAGELFF
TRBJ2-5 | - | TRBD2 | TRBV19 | TGTGCCAGTACCTCTGGACTAGCCCAAGAGACCCAGTACTTC | CASTSGLAQETQYF
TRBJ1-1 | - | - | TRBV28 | TGTGCCAGCAGTCTGTGGGGCCCAGGAGGGAAAACTGAAGCTTTCTTT | CASSLWGPGGKTEAFF
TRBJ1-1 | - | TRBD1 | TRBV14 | TGTGCCAGCAGCCCTTACGGGACAGGCTCTGAAGCTTTCTTT | CASSPYGTGSEAFF
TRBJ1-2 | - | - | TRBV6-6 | TGTGCCAGCAGCCTACAGCTAAACTATGGCTACACCTTC | CASSLQLNYGYTF
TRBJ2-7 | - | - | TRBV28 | TGTGCTTCGACAGGAGCCTACGAGCAGTACTTC | CASTGAYEQYF
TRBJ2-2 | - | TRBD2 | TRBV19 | TGTGCCAGTAGTACTAGCGGGACCGGGGAGCTGTTTTTT | CASSTSGTGELFF